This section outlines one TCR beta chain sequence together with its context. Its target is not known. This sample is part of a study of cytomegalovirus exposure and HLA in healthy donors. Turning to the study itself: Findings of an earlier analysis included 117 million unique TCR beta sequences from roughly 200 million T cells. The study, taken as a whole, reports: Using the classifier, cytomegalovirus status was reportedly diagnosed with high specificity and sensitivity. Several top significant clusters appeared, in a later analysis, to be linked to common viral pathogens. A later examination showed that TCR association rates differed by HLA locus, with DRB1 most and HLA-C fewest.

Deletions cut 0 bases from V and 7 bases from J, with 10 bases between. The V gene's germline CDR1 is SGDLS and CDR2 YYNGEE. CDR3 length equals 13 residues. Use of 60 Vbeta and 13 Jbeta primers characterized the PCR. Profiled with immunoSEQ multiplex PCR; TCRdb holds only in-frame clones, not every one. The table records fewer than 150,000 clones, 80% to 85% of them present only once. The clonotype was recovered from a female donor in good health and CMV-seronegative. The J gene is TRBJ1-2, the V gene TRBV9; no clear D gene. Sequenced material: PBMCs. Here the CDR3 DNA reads TGTGCCAGCAGCGTAGGTTCAGGTGGTGGCTACACCTTC. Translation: CASSVGSGGGYTF.